The clone carrying this T cell receptor beta chain has just a few counts. The target antigen is unknown. Data came from immunoSEQ multiplex PCR; TCRdb stores just in-frame clones and leaves some out. This table holds hundreds of thousands of clones, about 64% found once. Germline V gene sequence: CDR1 MDHEN, CDR2 SYDVKM. V lost 2 bases, J lost 4 bases, and 6 bases lay in between. The CDR3 totals 12 residues. The data were taken from a study of cytotoxic CD8 clonotypes in ibrutinib-treated CLL. Study-wide findings and caveats: Clonotypes that were public were uncommon, and they contracted or stayed stable on treatment.

This rearrangement joins TRBV28 to TRBJ2-7; tentative D call: TRBD1 (6 bases). Sequencing was performed on PBMCs, taken after 36 months of ibrutinib treatment. The TCR originated in a human donor with chronic lymphocytic leukemia. CDR3 DNA sequence: TGTGCCAGCAGTTTAAGGGGGTACGAGCAGTACTTC. It yields the protein CASSLRGYEQYF.